A selection of T cell receptor beta chains follows, all from one sample in a study of shared clonotypes between healthy human individuals. Sequencing was performed with immunoSEQ multiplex PCR; in TCRdb, only in-frame clones are kept and a portion is missing. The sample consists of millions of clones, 95% of them appearing once. Specimen: naive CD4+ T cells sorted from blood. Receptors were obtained from a young man in good health. Both conserved end residues are part of each CDR3. Each record gives: J gene, V gene, D gene, clone size, CDR3 protein, CDR3 DNA. A D gene is named only where the DNA matches it firmly. Clone size is stated in some rows and not others, as once, few, many or a class when expanded.

TRBJ2-5,TRBV30,TRBD2,once,CAWSVAGGKETQYF,TGTGCCTGGAGTGTAGCGGGGGGGAAGGAGACCCAGTACTTC
TRBJ1-1,TRBV6-6,-,-,CASQTAMNTEAFF,TGTGCCAGCCAGACAGCTATGAACACTGAAGCTTTCTTT
TRBJ2-5,TRBV7-2,TRBD1,-,CASSSGGVDDETQYF,TGTGCCAGCAGCTCAGGGGGCGTGGATGATGAGACCCAGTACTTC
TRBJ2-7,TRBV11-2,TRBD1,-,CASRTTGAHEQYF,TGTGCCAGCAGAACGACAGGGGCCCACGAGCAGTACTTC
TRBJ1-5,TRBV6-6,TRBD1,-,CASSYVTGQGPQHF,TGTGCCAGCAGTTACGTGACAGGGCAAGGACCCCAGCATTTT
TRBJ1-2,TRBV28,TRBD1,-,CASSFEDRDGYTF,TGTGCCAGCAGTTTCGAGGACAGGGACGGCTACACCTTC
TRBJ2-5,TRBV5-1,-,-,CASSPGQSPETQYF,TGCGCCAGCAGCCCCGGACAAAGCCCAGAGACCCAGTACTTC
TRBJ2-1,TRBV28,TRBD2,-,CASSRVLLAGGYNEQFF,TGTGCCAGCTCGAGGGTGTTACTAGCGGGGGGTTACAATGAGCAGTTCTTC
TRBJ2-1,TRBV11-2,-,-,CASSLDLGVNEQFF,TGTGCCAGCAGCTTAGATCTCGGGGTTAATGAGCAGTTCTTC
TRBJ2-3,TRBV27,-,-,CASSLGPAPTDTQYF,TGTGCCAGCAGTTTAGGCCCAGCCCCCACAGATACGCAGTATTTT
TRBJ1-5,TRBV6-6,-,-,CASSPGRPQHF,TGTGCCAGCAGCCCGGGGAGGCCCCAGCATTTT
TRBJ2-3,TRBV10-1,-,once,CASSDWRSTDTQYF,TGCGCCAGCAGTGATTGGAGAAGCACAGATACGCAGTATTTT
TRBJ2-7,TRBV6-5,TRBD1,-,CASRAPGQGPGEQYF,TGTGCCAGCAGGGCACCGGGACAGGGGCCTGGCGAGCAGTACTTC
TRBJ2-4,TRBV5-1,-,-,CASSLVGGAKNIQYF,TGCGCCAGCAGCTTGGTCGGGGGAGCCAAAAACATTCAGTACTTC
TRBJ1-2,TRBV7-9,TRBD1,-,CASSLASGQLDYGYTF,TGTGCCAGCAGCTTAGCCTCGGGACAGTTGGACTATGGCTACACCTTC
TRBJ2-6,TRBV18,-,-,CASSAAPYLIAEDGWGANVLTF,TGTGCCAGCTCCGCAGCTCCCTATCTCATAGCGGAGGATGGATGGGGGGCCAACGTCCTGACTTTC
TRBJ1-1,TRBV6-5,-,many,CASGRTEAFF,TGTGCCAGCGGCCGGACTGAAGCTTTCTTT
TRBJ2-7,TRBV7-9,-,once,CASSSVGTVDEQYF,TGTGCCAGCAGCTCGGTGGGCACGGTCGACGAGCAGTACTTC
TRBJ2-1,TRBV4-2,TRBD2,-,CASSQDMASGGANEQFF,TGTGCCAGCAGCCAAGATATGGCTAGCGGGGGGGCCAATGAGCAGTTCTTC
TRBJ2-7,TRBV6-1,-,-,CASRVTSYEQYF,TGTGCCAGCAGAGTGACGAGCTACGAGCAGTACTTC
TRBJ1-1,TRBV6-8,-,-,CASSYGGGNTEAFF,TGTGCCAGCAGTTACGGGGGGGGGAACACTGAAGCTTTCTTT
TRBJ1-6,TRBV10-3,-,-,CAISEAGYSPLHF,TGTGCCATCAGTGAGGCGGGGTATTCACCCCTCCACTTT
TRBJ1-2,TRBV10-1,-,once,CASSPGPYGYTF,TGCGCCAGCAGCCCAGGGCCATATGGCTACACCTTC
TRBJ2-4,TRBV5-4,-,-,CASSPPGPAKNIQYF,TGTGCCAGCAGCCCCCCGGGACCAGCCAAAAACATTCAGTACTTC
TRBJ1-3,TRBV5-1,-,-,CASSVAGPFSGNTIYF,TGCGCCAGCAGCGTCGCAGGGCCGTTCTCTGGAAACACCATATATTTT
TRBJ1-1,TRBV5-8,-,-,CASSRAVAGAFF,TGTGCCAGCTCGCGGGCGGTCGCGGGAGCTTTCTTT
TRBJ2-5,TRBV29-1,TRBD1,-,CSVGDSTYGTQYF,TGCAGCGTTGGGGACAGTACATACGGGACCCAGTACTTC
TRBJ2-7,TRBV4-3,-,-,CASSQDYSTAPSYEQYF,TGCGCCAGCAGCCAAGACTATTCAACAGCCCCCTCCTACGAGCAGTACTTC
TRBJ2-5,TRBV11-3,TRBD2,-,CASSSNSGTSFVSQETQYF,TGTGCCAGCAGCTCTAACTCCGGGACTAGCTTTGTAAGCCAAGAGACCCAGTACTTC
TRBJ2-5,TRBV7-2,TRBD2,-,CASSFSLPAGEEETQYF,TGTGCCAGCAGCTTTTCTTTACCAGCGGGGGAGGAGGAGACCCAGTACTTC
TRBJ2-7,TRBV19,-,-,CASWTENINYEQYF,TGTGCCAGTTGGACGGAAAACATTAACTACGAGCAGTACTTC
TRBJ2-7,TRBV27,-,-,CASSRWSGEQYF,TGTGCCAGCAGCCGCTGGAGCGGCGAGCAGTACTTC
TRBJ2-7,TRBV5-4,TRBD1,-,CASSLDQGDREQYF,TGTGCCAGCAGCTTGGACCAGGGGGATAGGGAGCAGTACTTC